This TCR beta chain emerged from a study of CD8 T cells in ankylosing spondylitis. Researchers built TCR beta libraries using quantitative 5'-RACE with molecular barcodes. TCRdb itself ran the 5' RACE reads through MiXCR, one entry per CDR3 protein. The table shows about 260,000 distinct CDR3 sequences, with around 20% occurring only once. General study results and limits: Within peripheral blood, clones linked to disease were CD8+ and relatively rare.

This clonotype was observed a handful of times. The antigen is undetermined. Sequencing was done on a sample of blood, either unsorted or a sorted T cell fraction (not recorded which). This TCR derives from a male donor with ankylosing spondylitis or in good health (not recorded which).

CDR3 region: CASSLDPGNSYNSPLHF. The CDR3 nucleotides read TGCGCCAGCAGCTTGGACCCGGGGAACTCCTATAATTCACCCCTCCACTTT. This chain uses TRBV5-1 with TRBJ1-6; D gene unclear. The V gene's germline CDR1 is SGHRS and CDR2 YFSETQ. The CDR3 is made up of 17 amino acids. V gave up 0 bases and J gave up 0 bases, with 10 bases separating them.